This T cell receptor beta chain appears in the sequencing data of a study of blood T cell repertoires in COVID-19 (TCRdb year 2020). At the level of the whole study: Samples from collaborators originated in the United States, Italy and Spain and spanned both the acute and convalescent phases of COVID-19. Where HLA class I and class II types were available, the types were taken from metadata supplied by the sample provider, not from assay-based typing. Samples were obtained from the ongoing ImmuneRACE study (first 160 participants) and from 950 to 1,500 subjects provided by 6 global collaborators. Sample metadata almost always included a de-identified subject ID, COVID-19 status, age in years and sex. The prospective study material was composed of cDNA or gDNA derived from T cells, B-cell-depleted T cells, or PBMCs. The dataset comprised deeply sampled blood TCRbeta repertoires from subjects exposed to, actively infected with, or recovered from COVID-19. A freely available public database, intended as a resource for researchers studying the immune response to SARS-CoV-2, is where the repertoires were released. Here is what the overall study found, with its caveats: The quantity of clinical and demographic metadata differed by source and by participant and was supplied without curation.

In the germline V gene, CDR1 corresponds to SGHRS and CDR2 to YFSETQ. Counted from cysteine to phenylalanine, this CDR3 has 15 amino acids. Solely the CDR3 DNA is kept, with 45 bases framed from the first base. Trimming leaves V shorter by 4 bases and J shorter by 7 bases, with the junction holding 10 bases beyond the gene matches. About this clone itself: No antigen is known for it. Base qualities are not recorded, but no much larger clone differs from it by a single base.

TCRbeta CDR3 regions were amplified from genomic DNA by means of the immunoSEQ Assay, a bias-controlled multiplex PCR. Processing in the source paper ran as follows. Nucleated cell counts per sample were estimated from amplification of reference gene primers within the assay. To quantify the absolute abundance of each unique TCRbeta CDR3 rearrangement, sequence reads were collapsed and filtered. Productive Simpson clonality was computed per sample as the square root of Simpson's diversity index over productive rearrangements. TCRdb re-hosts the immuneACCESS table, in-frame sequences only. Its copies lack some clones; in the studies checked, an unresolved V gene accounts for under half of them, and the cause for the rest is not known. Clone size and V and J calls were adopted from that table, with D and trimming inferred from the DNA. In this sample the table shows 150,000 to 200,000 clones, 75% to 90% of which occur a single time. The top ten clonotypes cover roughly 3.5% of the sample.

Enrolling through a virtual design, the prospective study's participants ranged in age from roughly 18 to 95 years and lived across approximately 25 United States geographic areas. Cohort assignment in the prospective study relied on participant-reported clinical history from a screening survey and a study questionnaire. Recovered participants in ImmuneRACE Cohort 3 were defined by two consecutive negative NP/OP PCR tests, clearance by a healthcare professional, or resolution of symptoms. Each participant in the prospective study had whole blood, serum and a nasopharyngeal or oropharyngeal swab collected by mobile phlebotomists. Over an approximately two-month period, participants in the prospective study had the option of providing additional blood draws and questionnaires. Before DNA extraction, blood samples from the prospective study were shipped at room temperature or frozen.

This receptor was identified in a woman aged 55-69 years who had recovered from COVID-19. Sequencing input: PBMCs or T cells enriched from blood (not recorded which). The V and J segments used are TRBV5-1 and TRBJ2-1; TRBD1 lines up with 8 middle nucleotides. The nucleotide sequence reads as follows: TGCGCCAGCAGCCCGGACAGGGTCCTGCTTAATGAGCAGTTCTTC. Its protein product is CASSPDRVLLNEQFF. With the rest looked up from the reference TRBV5-1 and TRBJ2-1 genes rather than sequenced, the full variable domain is KAGVTQTPRYLIKTRGQQVTLSCSPISGHRSVSWYQQTPGQGLQFLFEYFSETQRNKGNFPGRFSGRQFSNSRSEMNVSTLELGDSALYLCASSPDRVLLNEQFFGPGTRLTVL.